This T cell receptor beta chain was sequenced for a study of PD-L1 blockade in urothelial cancer. About the study: Researchers looked at the blood 3 weeks (second dose) and 6 weeks after treatment began. Median T cell yield per blood sample was over 140,000 cells.

Sequencing used immunoSEQ multiplex PCR; TCRdb keeps in-frame clones, though not all of them. The table has approximately 70,000 clones, 85% to 90% seen once. Germline-derived CDR1 and CDR2 are SNHLY and FYNNEI. The germline V and J ends were trimmed by 7 bases and 2 bases, with 16 bases remaining between them. The CDR3 loop spans 15 amino acids. Source: PBMCs, taken around atezolizumab (anti-PD-L1) treatment. This sequence joins TRBV2 and TRBJ2-3; possibly TRBD2 for D (5 bases). The clonotype was recovered from a man aged 60 to 75 with urothelial cancer. CDR3 protein: CASTSAREHTDTQYF. As DNA, the CDR3 is TGTGCCAGCACCTCAGCTAGGGAGCACACAGATACGCAGTATTTT.